Shown below are 3 T cell receptor beta chains from a single sample sequenced in a study of graft-versus-host responses after intestinal transplantation (TCRdb year 2021). The method was the immunoSEQ multiplex PCR assay. TCRdb limited this immuneACCESS table to in-frame rearrangements with V and J called. A share of clones is missing; checked studies link under half to unresolved V genes, and the rest is unexplained. Recorded for this sample are several hundred clones; about 84% of them occurred a single time. Under 25% of the sample is in the top ten clones. Dithiothreitol, EDTA incubations and collagenase D digestion were used to isolate intraepithelial and lamina propria lymphocytes from graft specimens. Sequences were derived from ileum tissue, sampled 22 to 23 days after intestinal transplant. The receptors derive from a human patient who received an intestinal transplant, so some T cells may come from the graft donor.

In nucleotides, the CDR3 is TGTGCCAGCCGAAGGCCCTGGACTAGCGGGACCTACGAGCAGTACTTC. Protein: CASRRPWTSGTYEQYF. V gene TRBV28 combines with J gene TRBJ2-7; 12 bases agree with TRBD2. CDR1 is MDHEN and CDR2 is SYDVKM in the germline V gene. V trimming: 8 bases; J trimming: 2 bases; junction bases outside the gene matches: 10. This CDR3 is 16 amino acids long. Full variable domain (missing parts from reference TRBV28 and TRBJ2-7): DVKVTQSSRYLVKRTGEKVFLECVQDMDHENMFWYRQDPGLGLRLIYFSYDVKMKEKGDIPEGYSVSREKKERFSLILESASTNQTSMYLCASRRPWTSGTYEQYFGPGTRLTVT.

This chain connects TRBV30 to TRBJ1-2; D call uncertain. Trimming stripped 0 bases from V and 5 bases from J, with 4 bases between. The CDR3 consists of 11 residues. Germline CDR1 is GTSNPN and CDR2 is SVGIG (reference sequence). The CDR3 coding sequence is TGTGCCTGGAGTGTAGGATATGGCTACACCTTC. It codes for CAWSVGYGYTF.

This clone was observed a single time. The chain couples TRBV25-1 to TRBJ1-4, with D unresolved. The V and J ends lost 10 bases and 5 bases respectively, with 14 bases between them. There are 13 residues in the CDR3. Germline values: CDR1 MGHDK, CDR2 SYGVNS. The DNA of the CDR3 is TGTGCCACCTCCACTTGGAGGAATGAAAAACTGTTTTTT. Its translation is CATSTWRNEKLFF.